This T cell receptor (beta chain) was found in a study of shared clonotypes between healthy human individuals. Study-level background: CD4 naive and CD4 memory each took three plates per donor, while CD8 naive took two and CD8 memory one.

The V gene lost 2 bases and the J gene lost 6 bases, with 13 bases spanning the gap. Germline V gene lookup returns CDR1 SNHLY and CDR2 FYNNEI. The CDR3 extends over 15 amino acids. About this clone: The antigen remains undetermined.

Whole-study findings and limits: The sharing of approximately 4.6% of naive CD4 clonotypes was seen across a handful of donors. Non-shared clonotypes had lower generation probabilities than clonotypes shared by all four sorted-subset donors.

Splitting of each subset's genomic DNA was done evenly across several immunoSEQ plates. Method: immunoSEQ multiplex PCR; TCRdb's copy keeps in-frame clones and lacks some. The sample contains 600,000 to 750,000 clones, about 78% of which appear only once. This clonotype originated in a woman in her 30s in good health. The sequenced sample was memory CD4+ T cells sorted from blood. Subset of the sample: CD45RA-negative fraction. This sequence joins TRBV2 and TRBJ1-4; the D is unclear. CDR3 nucleotides: TGTGCCAGCAGTGAACAGCGACCCGCAGATGAAAAACTGTTTTTT. It specifies CASSEQRPADEKLFF.